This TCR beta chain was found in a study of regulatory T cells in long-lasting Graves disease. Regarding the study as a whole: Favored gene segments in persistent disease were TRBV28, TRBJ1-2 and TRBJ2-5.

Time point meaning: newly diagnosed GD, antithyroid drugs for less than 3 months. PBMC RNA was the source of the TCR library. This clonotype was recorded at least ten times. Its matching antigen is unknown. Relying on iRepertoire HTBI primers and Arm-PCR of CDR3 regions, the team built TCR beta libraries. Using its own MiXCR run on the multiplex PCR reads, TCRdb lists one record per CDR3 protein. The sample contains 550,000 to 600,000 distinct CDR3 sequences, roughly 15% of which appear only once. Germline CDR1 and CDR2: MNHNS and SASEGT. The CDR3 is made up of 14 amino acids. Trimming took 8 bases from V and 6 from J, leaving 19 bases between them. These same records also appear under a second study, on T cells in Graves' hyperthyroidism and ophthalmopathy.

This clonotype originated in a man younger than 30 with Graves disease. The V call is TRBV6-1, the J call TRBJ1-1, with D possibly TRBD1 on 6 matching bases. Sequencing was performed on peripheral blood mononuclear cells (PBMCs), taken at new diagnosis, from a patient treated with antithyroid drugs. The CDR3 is CASGPQGEAPEAFF. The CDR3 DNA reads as TGTGCCAGCGGACCACAGGGAGAGGCCCCTGAAGCTTTCTTT.